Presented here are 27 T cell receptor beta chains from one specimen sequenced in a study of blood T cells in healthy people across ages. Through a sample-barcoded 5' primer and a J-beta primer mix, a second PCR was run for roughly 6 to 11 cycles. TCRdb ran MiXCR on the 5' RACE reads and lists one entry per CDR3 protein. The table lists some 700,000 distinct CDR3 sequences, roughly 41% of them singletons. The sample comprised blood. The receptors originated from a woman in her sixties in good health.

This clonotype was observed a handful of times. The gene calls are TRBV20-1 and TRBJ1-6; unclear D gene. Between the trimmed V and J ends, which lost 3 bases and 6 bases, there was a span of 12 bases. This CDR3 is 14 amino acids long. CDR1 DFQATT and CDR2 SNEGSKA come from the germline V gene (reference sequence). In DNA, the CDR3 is TGCAGTGCTAGGGGCCTAATAAGTAATTCACCCCTCCACTTT. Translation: CSARGLISNSPLHF.

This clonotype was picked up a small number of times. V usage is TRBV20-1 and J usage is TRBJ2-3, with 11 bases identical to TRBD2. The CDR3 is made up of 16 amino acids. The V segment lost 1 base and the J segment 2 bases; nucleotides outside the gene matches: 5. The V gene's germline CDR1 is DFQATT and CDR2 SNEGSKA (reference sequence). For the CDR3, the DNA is TGCAGTGCTAGAGGACCACTAGCGGGAGACACAGATACGCAGTATTTT. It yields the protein CSARGPLAGDTDTQYF.

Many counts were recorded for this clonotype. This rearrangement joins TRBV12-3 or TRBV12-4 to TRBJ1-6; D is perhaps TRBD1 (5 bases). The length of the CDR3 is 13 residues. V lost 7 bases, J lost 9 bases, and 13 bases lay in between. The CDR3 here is CASTGDGTSPLHF. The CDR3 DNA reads TGTGCCAGCACCGGGGACGGAACTTCACCCCTCCACTTT.

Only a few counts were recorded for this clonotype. The CDR3 DNA is TGTGCCACACTAGGAGTCGTCGGGAAAGATACGCAGTATTTT. Protein sequence: CATLGVVGKDTQYF. This rearrangement joins TRBV6-2 or TRBV6-3 to TRBJ2-3; a weak D match, TRBD2 (5 bases). Trimming left V 10 bases short and J 5 bases short, with 19 bases between. CDR3 length: 14 residues. Germline V gene data show CDR1 as MNHEY and CDR2 as SVGEGT.

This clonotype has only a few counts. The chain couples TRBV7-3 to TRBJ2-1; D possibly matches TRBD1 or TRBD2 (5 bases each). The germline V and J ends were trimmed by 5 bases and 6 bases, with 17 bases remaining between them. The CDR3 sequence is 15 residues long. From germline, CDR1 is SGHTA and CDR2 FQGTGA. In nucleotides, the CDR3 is TGTGCCAGCAGCGTCGGGGCAGCTTATACCAATGAGCAGTTCTTC. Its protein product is CASSVGAAYTNEQFF.

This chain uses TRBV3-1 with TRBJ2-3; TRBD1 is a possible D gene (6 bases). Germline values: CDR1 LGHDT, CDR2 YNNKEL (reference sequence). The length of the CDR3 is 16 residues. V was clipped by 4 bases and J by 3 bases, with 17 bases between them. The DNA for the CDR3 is TGTGCCAGCAGCCCCCCCGCAGGGGATAGTACAGATACGCAGTATTTT. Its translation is CASSPPAGDSTDTQYF.

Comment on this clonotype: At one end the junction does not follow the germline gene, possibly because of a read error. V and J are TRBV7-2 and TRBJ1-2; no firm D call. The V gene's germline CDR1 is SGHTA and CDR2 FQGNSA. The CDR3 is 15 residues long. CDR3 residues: CVSSFEIRQASGYTF. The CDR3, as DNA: TGTGTCAGCAGCTTCGAGATTCGGCAGGCTTCTGGCTACACCTTC.

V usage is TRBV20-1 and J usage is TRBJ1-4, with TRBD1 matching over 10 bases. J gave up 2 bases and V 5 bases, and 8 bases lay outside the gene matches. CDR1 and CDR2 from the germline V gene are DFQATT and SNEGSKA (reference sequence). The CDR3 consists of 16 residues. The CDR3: CSADGTGEKTNEKLFF. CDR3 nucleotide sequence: TGCAGTGCTGACGGGACAGGGGAGAAGACTAATGAAAAACTGTTTTTT.

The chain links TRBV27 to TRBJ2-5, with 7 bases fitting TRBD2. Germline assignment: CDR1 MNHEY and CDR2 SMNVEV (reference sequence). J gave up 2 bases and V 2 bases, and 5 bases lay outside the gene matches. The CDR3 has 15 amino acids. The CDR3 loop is CASSLHGGSQETQYF. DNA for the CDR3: TGTGCCAGCAGTTTACACGGGGGGAGTCAAGAGACCCAGTACTTC.

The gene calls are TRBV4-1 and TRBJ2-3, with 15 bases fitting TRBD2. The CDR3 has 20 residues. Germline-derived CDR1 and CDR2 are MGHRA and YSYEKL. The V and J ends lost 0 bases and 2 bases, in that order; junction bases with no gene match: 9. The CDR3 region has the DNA TGCGCCAGCAGCCAAGATCAAGGACTAGCGGGGGGGCGGAACACAGATACGCAGTATTTT. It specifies CASSQDQGLAGGRNTDTQYF.

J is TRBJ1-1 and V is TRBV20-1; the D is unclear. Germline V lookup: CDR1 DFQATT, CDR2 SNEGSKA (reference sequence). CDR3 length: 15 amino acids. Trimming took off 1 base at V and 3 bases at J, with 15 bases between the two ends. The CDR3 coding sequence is TGCAGTGCTAGAGGTCGGGGTTCATTGGACACTGAAGCTTTCTTT. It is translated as CSARGRGSLDTEAFF.

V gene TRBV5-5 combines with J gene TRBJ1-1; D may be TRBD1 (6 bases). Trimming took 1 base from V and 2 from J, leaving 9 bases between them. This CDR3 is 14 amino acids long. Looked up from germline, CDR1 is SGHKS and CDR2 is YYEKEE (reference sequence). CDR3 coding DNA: TGTGCCAGCAGCTTGACAGGGACAAACACTGAAGCTTTCTTT. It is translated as CASSLTGTNTEAFF.

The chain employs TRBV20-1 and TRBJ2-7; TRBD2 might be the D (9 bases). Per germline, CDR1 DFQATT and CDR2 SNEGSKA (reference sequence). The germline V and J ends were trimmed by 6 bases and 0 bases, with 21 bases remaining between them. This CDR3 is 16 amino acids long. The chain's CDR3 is CSAAGGAGGISYEQYF. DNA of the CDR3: TGCAGTGCCGCAGGGGGCGCGGGAGGGATCTCCTACGAGCAGTACTTC.

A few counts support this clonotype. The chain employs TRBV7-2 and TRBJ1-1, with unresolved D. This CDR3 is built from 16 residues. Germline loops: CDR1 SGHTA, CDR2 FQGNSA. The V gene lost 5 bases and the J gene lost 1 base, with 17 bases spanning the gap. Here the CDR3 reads CASSPGRATRNTEAFF. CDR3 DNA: TGTGCCAGCAGCCCCGGAAGAGCGACGAGGAACACTGAAGCTTTCTTT.

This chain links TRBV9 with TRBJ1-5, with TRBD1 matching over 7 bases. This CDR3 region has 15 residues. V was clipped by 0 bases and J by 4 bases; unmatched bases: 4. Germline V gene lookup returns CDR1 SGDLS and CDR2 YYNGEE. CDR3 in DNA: TGTGCCAGCAGCGTAGAAGGGACAGAAAATCAGCCCCAGCATTTT. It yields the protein CASSVEGTENQPQHF.

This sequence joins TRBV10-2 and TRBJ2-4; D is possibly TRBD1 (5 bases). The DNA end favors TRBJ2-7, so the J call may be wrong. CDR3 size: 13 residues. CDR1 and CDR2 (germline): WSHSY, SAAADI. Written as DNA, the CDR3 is TGCGCCAGCGACAGCGACCTCTCCTACGAGCAGTACTTC. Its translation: CASDSDLSYEQYF.

CDR3 nucleotides: TGTGCCAGCAGCTTATGGAAGCTGGGGCTATACAATGAGCAGTTCTTC. This encodes CASSLWKLGLYNEQFF. The chain is built from TRBV7-3 and TRBJ2-1; perhaps TRBD1 as D (5 bases). Trimming took 2 bases from V and 4 from J, leaving 15 bases between them. Germline values: CDR1 SGHTA, CDR2 FQGTGA. The CDR3 sequence is 16 residues long.

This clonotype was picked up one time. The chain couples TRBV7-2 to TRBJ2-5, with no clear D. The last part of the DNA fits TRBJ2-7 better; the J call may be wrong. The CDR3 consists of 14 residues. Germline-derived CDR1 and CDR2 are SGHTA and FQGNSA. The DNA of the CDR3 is TGTGCCAGCAGCTTAGCGGCGGCAGGCTACGAGCAGTACTTC. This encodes CASSLAAAGYEQYF.

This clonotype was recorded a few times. Here the CDR3 reads CASSQDSPGLAGVGETQYF. CDR3 DNA sequence: TGCGCCAGCAGCCAAGATAGCCCCGGGCTAGCGGGAGTGGGCGAGACCCAGTACTTC. V gene TRBV4-3 combines with J gene TRBJ2-5; 10 bases are a match to TRBD2. Germline CDR1 LGHNA, CDR2 YSLEER. CDR3 length equals 19 residues. J was trimmed by 5 bases and V by 0 bases; bases with no gene match: 15.

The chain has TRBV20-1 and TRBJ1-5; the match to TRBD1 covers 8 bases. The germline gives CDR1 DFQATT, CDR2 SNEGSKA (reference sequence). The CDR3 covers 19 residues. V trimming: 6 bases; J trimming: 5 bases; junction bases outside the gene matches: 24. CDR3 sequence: CSAVNGALNRGSRDQPQHF. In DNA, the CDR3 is TGCAGTGCCGTCAACGGGGCCCTGAACAGGGGGAGCCGGGATCAGCCCCAGCATTTT.

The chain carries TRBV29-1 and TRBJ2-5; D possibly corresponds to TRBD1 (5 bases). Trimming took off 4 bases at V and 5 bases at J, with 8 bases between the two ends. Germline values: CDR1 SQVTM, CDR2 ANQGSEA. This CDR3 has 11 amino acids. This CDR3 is CSVVKGETQYF. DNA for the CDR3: TGCAGCGTTGTAAAGGGGGAGACCCAGTACTTC.

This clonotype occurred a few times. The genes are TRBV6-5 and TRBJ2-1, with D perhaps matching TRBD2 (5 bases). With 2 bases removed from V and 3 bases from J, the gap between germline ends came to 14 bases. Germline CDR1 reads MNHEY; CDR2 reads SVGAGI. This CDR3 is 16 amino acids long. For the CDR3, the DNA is TGTGCCAGCAGTTACGCGGGCCAAACGCACTACAATGAGCAGTTCTTC. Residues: CASSYAGQTHYNEQFF.

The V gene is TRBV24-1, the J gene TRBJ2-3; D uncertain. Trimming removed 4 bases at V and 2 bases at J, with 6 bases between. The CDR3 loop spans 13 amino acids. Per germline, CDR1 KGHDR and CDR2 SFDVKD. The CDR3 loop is CATSDPNTDTQYF. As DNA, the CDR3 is TGTGCCACCAGTGACCCGAACACAGATACGCAGTATTTT.

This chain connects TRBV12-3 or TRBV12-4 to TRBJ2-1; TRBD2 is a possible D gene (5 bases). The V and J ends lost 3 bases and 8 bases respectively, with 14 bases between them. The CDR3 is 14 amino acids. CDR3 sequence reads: CASSLADPGDEQFF. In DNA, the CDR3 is TGTGCCAGCAGTTTGGCTGACCCCGGGGATGAGCAGTTCTTC.

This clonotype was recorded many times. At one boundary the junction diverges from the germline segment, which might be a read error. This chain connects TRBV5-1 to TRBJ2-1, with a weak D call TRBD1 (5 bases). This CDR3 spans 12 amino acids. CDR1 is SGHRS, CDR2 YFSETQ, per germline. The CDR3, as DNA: TGTGCCAGCAGCTCCCAGGGCAATGAGCAGTTCTTC. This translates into CASSSQGNEQFF.

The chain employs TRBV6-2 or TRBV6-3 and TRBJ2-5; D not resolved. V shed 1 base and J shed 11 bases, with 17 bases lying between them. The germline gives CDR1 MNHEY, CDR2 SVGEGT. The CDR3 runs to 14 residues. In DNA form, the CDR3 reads TGTGCCAGCAGTTACTTCCGCCCTAGGGATGAGCAGTACTTC. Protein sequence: CASSYFRPRDEQYF.

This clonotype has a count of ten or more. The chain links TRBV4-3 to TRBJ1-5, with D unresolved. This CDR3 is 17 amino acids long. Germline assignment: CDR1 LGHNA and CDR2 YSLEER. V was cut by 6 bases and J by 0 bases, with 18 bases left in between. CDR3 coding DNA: TGCGCCAGCAGTCAACTACCCGGCAGTCTTAGCAATCAGCCCCAGCATTTT. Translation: CASSQLPGSLSNQPQHF.